These 28 T cell receptor beta chains were sequenced from one sample in a study of T cell responses to AZD1222 COVID-19 vaccine. The table came from immunoSEQ multiplex PCR; TCRdb's copy has only in-frame clones and leaves some out. The table has approximately 140,000 clones, roughly 90% seen once. The sample consisted of peripheral blood, taken on day 0 of AZD1222 vaccination. Every receptor here comes from an adult in good health.

The CDR3 region has the DNA TGTGCCAGCAGCCCCGCCCGGGGGGTGGGCACTGAAGCTTTCTTT. It encodes CASSPARGVGTEAFF. The chain is built from TRBV7-6 and TRBJ1-1; D is perhaps TRBD1 (5 bases). CDR3 length: 15 residues. The V gene lost 5 bases and the J gene lost 4 bases, with 17 bases spanning the gap. The germline V gene has CDR1 SGHVS and CDR2 FNYEAQ.

The V gene is TRBV24-1, the J gene TRBJ1-2, with 7 bases matching TRBD1. This CDR3 has 14 amino acids. CDR1 is KGHDR and CDR2 is SFDVKD in the germline V gene. Trimming at V came to 9 bases and at J to 1 base, leaving 7 bases not matched to a gene. The CDR3 DNA follows: TGTGCCACCCCCGCGACAGGGTGTAACTATGGCTACACCTTC. Translating it yields CATPATGCNYGYTF.

The V call is TRBV4-3, the J call TRBJ2-7; 13 bases align to TRBD2. Losses at the gene ends were 3 bases for V and 6 bases for J; bases not matched to a gene: 2. The CDR3 has 14 residues. Germline CDR1 is LGHNA and CDR2 is YSLEER. The CDR3 bases are TGCGCCAGCAGCCACGGACTAGCGGGAGTCGAGCAGTACTTC. This translates into CASSHGLAGVEQYF.

This clone was seen only once. V usage is TRBV2 and J usage is TRBJ1-6; the match to TRBD1 covers 7 bases. Germline CDR1 SNHLY, CDR2 FYNNEI. V shed 6 bases, J shed 7 bases, and the junction held 9 bases outside the gene matches. The CDR3 extends over 15 amino acids. In DNA, the CDR3 is TGTGCCAGCAGACCCCTGACAGGGCCCAATTCACCCCTCCACTTT. It translates to CASRPLTGPNSPLHF.

This chain links TRBV11-2 with TRBJ2-5, with unresolved D. The germline V gene encodes CDR1 SGHAT and CDR2 FQNNGV. This CDR3 is 14 amino acids long. V was clipped by 2 bases and J by 6 bases, with 13 bases between them. This chain's CDR3 is CASSLSGRRQTQYF. In nucleotides, the CDR3 is TGTGCCAGCAGCTTATCCGGCAGGCGACAGACCCAGTACTTC.

The chain is built from TRBV4-3 and TRBJ2-7; D tentatively reads TRBD1 or TRBD2 (7 bases each). The length of the CDR3 is 15 residues. Germline CDR1 is LGHNA and CDR2 is YSLEER. V shed 4 bases and J shed 7 bases, with 20 bases lying between them. CDR3 bases: TGCGCCAGCAGCCCGGGGAGGGGGCCCCTATGGGAGCAGTACTTC. Protein product: CASSPGRGPLWEQYF.

The chain combines TRBV7-9 with TRBJ2-7; D uncertain. Looked up from germline, CDR1 is SEHNR and CDR2 is FQNEAQ (reference sequence). Trimming stripped 2 bases from V and 5 bases from J, with 7 bases between. The CDR3 contains 12 residues. As DNA, the CDR3 is TGTGCCAGCAGCTTACGGGTGGACGAGCAGTACTTC. It specifies CASSLRVDEQYF. Combining the CDR3 with reference TRBV7-9 and TRBJ2-7 gives the whole variable domain DTGVSQNPRHKITKRGQNVTFRCDPISEHNRLYWYRQTLGQGPEFLTYFQNEAQLEKSRLLSDRFSAERPKGSFSTLEIQRTEQGDSAMYLCASSLRVDEQYFGPGTRLTVT.

J is TRBJ2-7 and V is TRBV5-1, with 7 bases that match TRBD2. CDR1 and CDR2 (germline): SGHRS, YFSETQ. V shed 0 bases, J shed 0 bases, and the junction held 9 bases outside the gene matches. The CDR3 sequence is 17 residues long. CDR3 DNA: TGCGCCAGCAGCTTGGCGGCAGGGCTAGCGGCCTCCTACGAGCAGTACTTC. It translates to CASSLAAGLAASYEQYF.

The V call is TRBV28, the J call TRBJ2-1; D is ambiguous. In germline, CDR1 is MDHEN, CDR2 SYDVKM. V was cut by 5 bases and J by 3 bases, with 11 bases left in between. CDR3 length: 14 residues. The CDR3 DNA reads TGTGCCAGCAGTCCTTACTCGATCTACAATGAGCAGTTCTTC. Its translation is CASSPYSIYNEQFF.

This chain uses TRBV6-5 with TRBJ1-1; D is unresolved. The CDR3 contains 14 residues. CDR1 is MNHEY, CDR2 SVGAGI, per germline. V gave up 10 bases and J gave up 1 base, with 16 bases separating them. The CDR3 DNA is TGTGCCACCTGGAAACGATCAGAGAACACTGAAGCTTTCTTT. Protein: CATWKRSENTEAFF.

This chain uses TRBV6-6 with TRBJ1-5; D might be TRBD1 (5 bases). The V end lost 5 bases, the J end lost 0 bases, and 14 bases lay between the germline ends. CDR3 length equals 16 residues. CDR1 and CDR2 (germline): MNHNY, SVGAGI (reference sequence). In nucleotides, the CDR3 is TGTGCCAGCAGTAGATTGGGGGTGGCTAGCAATCAGCCCCAGCATTTT. Amino acids: CASSRLGVASNQPQHF.

The chain has TRBV10-2 and TRBJ1-1; no firm D call. Germline-derived CDR1 and CDR2 are WSHSY and SAAADI. V lost 5 bases, J lost 4 bases, and 20 bases lay in between. This CDR3 contains 16 residues. The CDR3 bases are TGCGCCAGCAGTTCCTTAAGTATCCCCGGGATCACTGAAGCTTTCTTT. Amino acid sequence: CASSSLSIPGITEAFF.

The rearrangement links TRBV3-1 (or the pseudogene TRBV3-2) to TRBJ1-2; no clear D. V shed 1 base and J shed 5 bases, with 20 bases lying between them. The CDR3 contains 17 residues. Germline values: CDR1 LGHDT, CDR2 YNNKEL (reference sequence). CDR3 in amino acids: CASSQVSDRRTGYGYTF. CDR3 bases: TGTGCCAGCAGCCAAGTTTCGGACCGGCGAACGGGATATGGCTACACCTTC.

This sequence joins TRBV30 and TRBJ1-1, with 7 bases that match TRBD1. The CDR3 spans 14 residues. Germline V lookup: CDR1 GTSNPN, CDR2 SVGIG (reference sequence). The V segment lost 3 bases and the J segment 0 bases; nucleotides outside the gene matches: 4. DNA for the CDR3: TGTGCCTGGAGCCCGGGACAGATGAACACTGAAGCTTTCTTT. Translated, it gives CAWSPGQMNTEAFF.

This chain links TRBV4-3 with TRBJ1-5; 8 bases are a match to TRBD1. V lost 4 bases to trimming and J lost 3 bases; unmatched junction nucleotides: 5. This CDR3 spans 15 amino acids. Germline V CDR1 and CDR2: LGHNA, YSLEER. The CDR3 DNA is TGCGCCAGCAGCCTTGGGACAGGTAACAATCAGCCCCAGCATTTT. Translating it yields CASSLGTGNNQPQHF.

This rearrangement joins TRBV6-2 or TRBV6-3 to TRBJ2-7, with TRBD2 matching 10 bases. Germline assignment: CDR1 MNHEY and CDR2 SVGEGT. The CDR3 is 15 residues long. The junction had 5 bases not matched to a gene; V was cut back by 2 bases and J by 4 bases. The CDR3 DNA reads TGTGCCAGCAGTTACGGAGCGGGAGGGACGTACGAGCAGTACTTC. Translation gives CASSYGAGGTYEQYF.

The V and J genes are TRBV4-1 and TRBJ2-1; D call uncertain. The germline gives CDR1 MGHRA, CDR2 YSYEKL. The CDR3 is 15 residues long. V lost 1 base, J lost 3 bases, and 10 bases lay in between. CDR3 region: CASSQGDGRYNEQFF. In DNA form, the CDR3 reads TGCGCCAGCAGCCAAGGGGATGGCCGCTACAATGAGCAGTTCTTC.

The chain couples TRBV27 to TRBJ2-1; D unresolved. Germline V gene sequence: CDR1 MNHEY, CDR2 SMNVEV (reference sequence). V was clipped by 5 bases and J by 4 bases, with 12 bases between them. The CDR3 has 14 residues. This chain's CDR3 is CASSPTQIYNEQFF. The CDR3 coding sequence is TGTGCCAGCAGTCCGACCCAGATATACAATGAGCAGTTCTTC.

This CDR3 reads CASSVVQGGGTDTQYF. For the CDR3, the DNA is TGTGCCAGCAGCGTAGTACAAGGTGGGGGCACAGATACGCAGTATTTT. The chain is built from TRBV9 and TRBJ2-3; D is undetermined. Trimming pared 0 bases from V and 1 base from J, leaving 12 bases between. The length of the CDR3 is 16 residues. The germline V gene has CDR1 SGDLS and CDR2 YYNGEE.

The chain has TRBV28 and TRBJ1-5; the D is unclear. Germline V gene data show CDR1 as MDHEN and CDR2 as SYDVKM. The CDR3 is made up of 14 amino acids. V was trimmed by 5 bases and J by 0 bases, leaving 8 bases between them. The CDR3 protein is CASSPHTSNQPQHF. CDR3 DNA sequence: TGTGCCAGCAGTCCCCATACTAGCAATCAGCCCCAGCATTTT.

The chain couples TRBV5-5 to TRBJ2-2; D might be TRBD1 or TRBD2, each matching 5 bases. The germline gives CDR1 SGHKS, CDR2 YYEKEE (reference sequence). The ends were cut back, 5 bases at V and 1 base at J, with 12 bases in the middle. The length of the CDR3 is 15 residues. Here the CDR3 reads CASRSGRVNTGELFF. The CDR3 DNA reads as TGTGCCAGCAGGTCGGGACGAGTGAACACCGGGGAGCTGTTTTTT.

The V call is TRBV19, the J call TRBJ1-2; no reliable D call. The germline V gene encodes CDR1 LNHDA and CDR2 SQIVND (reference sequence). The germline V and J ends were trimmed by 4 bases and 7 bases, with 19 bases remaining between them. The CDR3 runs 15 residues. The CDR3 DNA sequence: TGTGCCAGTAGTAGTTGGGCAGGTGATGTAGGTGGCTACACCTTC. It encodes CASSSWAGDVGGYTF. Together with reference TRBV19 and TRBJ1-2, the CDR3 gives the full variable domain: DGGITQSPKYLFRKEGQNVTLSCEQNLNHDAMYWYRQDPGQGLRLIYYSQIVNDFQKGDIAEGYSVSREKKESFPLTVTSAQKNPTAFYLCASSSWAGDVGGYTFGSGTRLTVV.

The V call is TRBV19, the J call TRBJ1-3, with D hard to call. The CDR3 runs 13 residues. Trimming pared 4 bases from V and 4 bases from J, leaving 8 bases between. The germline CDR1 and CDR2 sequences are LNHDA and SQIVND (reference sequence). CDR3 nucleotide sequence: TGTGCCAGTAGTAGGGTCTACGGAAACACCATATATTTT. Translated: CASSRVYGNTIYF.

Written as DNA, the CDR3 is TGTGCCAGTAGTCTGGGACAGGGTTATCCCCTCCACTTT. It yields the protein CASSLGQGYPLHF. The chain joins TRBV19 to TRBJ1-6, with 9 bases lining up with TRBD1. V shed 5 bases and J 13 bases; nucleotides not matched to a gene: 6. CDR1 is LNHDA, CDR2 SQIVND, per germline (reference sequence). The CDR3 has 13 amino acids.

This chain joins TRBV6-5 and TRBJ1-4; 7 nucleotides match TRBD1. After removal of 4 bases from V and 4 bases from J, the junction contained 3 bases not matched to a gene. CDR3 size: 14 residues. Germline CDR1 and CDR2: MNHEY and SVGAGI. The CDR3 nucleotides read TGTGCCAGCAGTTGGGACAGAGATAATGAAAAACTGTTTTTT. Its translation: CASSWDRDNEKLFF.

Written as DNA, the CDR3 is TGTGCCAGCAGCTTAGCGCGGACTAGCGGGAGGGGGAATGAGCAGTTCTTC. This sequence encodes CASSLARTSGRGNEQFF. This chain joins TRBV7-2 and TRBJ2-1; 15 nucleotides agree with TRBD2. V was clipped by 0 bases and J by 7 bases; unmatched bases: 4. CDR1 and CDR2 from the germline V gene are SGHTA and FQGNSA. The CDR3 length is 17 residues.

The chain recombines TRBV6-6 with TRBJ1-5; no firm D call. The germline V gene has CDR1 MNHNY and CDR2 SVGAGI (reference sequence). This CDR3 is 15 amino acids long. V was trimmed by 5 bases and J by 4 bases, leaving 15 bases between them. The DNA for the CDR3 is TGTGCCAGCAGTAGGGTTGAGCAGAGAAATCAGCCCCAGCATTTT. Translation: CASSRVEQRNQPQHF.

This chain uses TRBV27 with TRBJ2-6; 8 bases map to TRBD1. The germline V gene has CDR1 MNHEY and CDR2 SMNVEV (reference sequence). This CDR3 comprises 15 residues. The junction had 0 bases not matched to a gene; V was cut back by 3 bases and J by 2 bases. This chain's CDR3 is CASSLTGAGANVLTF. In nucleotides, the CDR3 is TGTGCCAGCAGTTTGACAGGGGCTGGGGCCAACGTCCTGACTTTC.